Shown below are 12 T cell receptor beta chains from a single sample sequenced in a study of T cell responses to AZD1222 COVID-19 vaccine. The assay was immunoSEQ multiplex PCR, and TCRdb's table has in-frame clones only and misses some. The sample yields roughly 120,000 clones, around 91% seen once. This specimen consisted of peripheral blood, obtained 28 days after the second AZD1222 dose. The source of these receptors is an adult who received the AZD1222 COVID-19 vaccine.

The chain has TRBV6-6 and TRBJ1-6, with 11 bases aligning to TRBD1. CDR1 MNHNY and CDR2 SVGAGI come from the germline V gene (reference sequence). The V and J ends lost 4 bases and 8 bases, in that order; junction bases with no gene match: 7. This CDR3 is 16 amino acids long. The CDR3 nucleotides read TGTGCCAGCAGTTTCATCGGGACAGGGGGTGATTCACCCCTCCACTTT. Residues: CASSFIGTGGDSPLHF.

This clone was counted once. The genes are TRBV7-9 and TRBJ2-2; 9 positions match TRBD1. V lost 5 bases, J lost 4 bases, and 5 bases stayed unmatched. The CDR3 has 15 residues. Germline CDR1 and CDR2: SEHNR and FQNEAQ (reference sequence). This CDR3 reads CASSQQGAGTGELFF. CDR3 DNA: TGTGCCAGCAGCCAACAGGGGGCGGGCACCGGGGAGCTGTTTTTT.

V and J are TRBV11-2 and TRBJ1-1; D unresolved. V was cut by 1 base and J by 11 bases, with 11 bases left in between. Per germline, CDR1 SGHAT and CDR2 FQNNGV. CDR3 length equals 12 residues. CDR3 sequence (DNA): TGTGCCAGCAGCTTAGCCGGGGTGCGCGCTTTCTTT. Its protein product is CASSLAGVRAFF.

The rearrangement links TRBV30 to TRBJ2-2; weak D call: TRBD2 (6 bases). Germline V gives CDR1 GTSNPN, CDR2 SVGIG (reference sequence). The length of the CDR3 is 15 residues. The V and J ends lost 2 bases and 7 bases respectively, with 17 bases between them. This chain's CDR3 is CAWSPPPSAIGELFF. The CDR3 DNA reads as TGTGCCTGGAGTCCCCCTCCTAGCGCCATCGGGGAGCTGTTTTTT.

This clone showed up just once. V and J are TRBV11-2 and TRBJ1-2, with 9 bases aligning to TRBD1. The V and J ends lost 2 bases and 4 bases, in that order; junction bases with no gene match: 8. CDR3 length: 16 residues. Germline lookup yields CDR1 SGHAT and CDR2 FQNNGV. The CDR3 DNA follows: TGTGCCAGCAGCTTACGGGACAGGGAGGTTTCCTATGGCTACACCTTC. Protein product: CASSLRDREVSYGYTF.

This clone occurred once. The rearrangement joins TRBV7-9 to TRBJ2-7; D is unclear. Germline V gives CDR1 SEHNR, CDR2 FQNEAQ (reference sequence). This CDR3 contains 12 residues. The germline V and J ends were trimmed by 5 bases and 5 bases, with 10 bases remaining between them. The CDR3 region has the DNA TGTGCCAGCAGCCCCCCCGGGCACGAGCAGTACTTC. Translation gives CASSPPGHEQYF. The variable domain in full, with the rest retrieved from reference TRBV7-9 and TRBJ2-7, is DTGVSQNPRHKITKRGQNVTFRCDPISEHNRLYWYRQTLGQGPEFLTYFQNEAQLEKSRLLSDRFSAERPKGSFSTLEIQRTEQGDSAMYLCASSPPGHEQYFGPGTRLTVT.

The rearrangement links TRBV15 to TRBJ2-7; D is possibly TRBD2 (5 bases). This CDR3 region has 14 residues. Trimming took 0 bases from V and 3 from J, leaving 9 bases between them. Germline lookup yields CDR1 LNHNV and CDR2 YYDKDF (reference sequence). DNA of the CDR3: TGTGCCACCAGCAGAGAGGGAGTGGACTACGAGCAGTACTTC. It encodes CATSREGVDYEQYF.

The chain employs TRBV7-8 and TRBJ2-2, with D perhaps matching TRBD2 (6 bases). The germline V gene has CDR1 SGHVS and CDR2 FQNEAQ. The CDR3 is 16 residues long. V lost 5 bases to trimming and J lost 4 bases, with 17 bases between them. CDR3 protein: CASSPRRDSSTGELFF. In nucleotides, the CDR3 is TGTGCCAGCAGCCCCCGCAGGGACTCCTCCACCGGGGAGCTGTTTTTT. The full variable domain, in which reference TRBV7-8 and TRBJ2-2 provide the parts outside the CDR3, is GAGVSQSPRYKVAKRGQDVALRCDPISGHVSLFWYQQALGQGPEFLTYFQNEAQLDKSGLPSDRFFAERPEGSVSTLKIQRTQQEDSAVYLCASSPRRDSSTGELFFGEGSRLTVL.

The chain combines TRBV6-5 with TRBJ2-7, with 7 bases identical to TRBD2. Germline V lookup: CDR1 MNHEY, CDR2 SVGAGI. The length of the CDR3 is 13 residues. The J segment lost 2 bases and the V segment lost 6 bases, leaving 4 bases of the junction unmatched. The CDR3 DNA reads TGTGCCAGCAGAAAACTAGCGACCTACGAGCAGTACTTC. Its translation is CASRKLATYEQYF.

This rearrangement joins TRBV19 to TRBJ2-2; unclear D gene. The CDR3 loop spans 20 amino acids. Germline lookup yields CDR1 LNHDA and CDR2 SQIVND (reference sequence). Between the trimmed V and J ends, which lost 8 bases and 2 bases, there was a span of 30 bases. The CDR3 spells CASSLSRPPSTDSNTGELFF. CDR3 DNA: TGTGCCAGTTCTCTTTCCCGCCCTCCCTCCACCGACTCAAACACCGGGGAGCTGTTTTTT. Full variable domain (remainder filled in from reference TRBV19 and TRBJ2-2): DGGITQSPKYLFRKEGQNVTLSCEQNLNHDAMYWYRQDPGQGLRLIYYSQIVNDFQKGDIAEGYSVSREKKESFPLTVTSAQKNPTAFYLCASSLSRPPSTDSNTGELFFGEGSRLTVL.

The V and J genes are TRBV29-1 and TRBJ1-2; D perhaps matches TRBD1 (5 bases). V lost 7 bases, J lost 5 bases, and 23 bases lay in between. The CDR3 runs to 15 residues. CDR1 SQVTM and CDR2 ANQGSEA come from the germline V gene. In DNA, the CDR3 is TGCAGCGCCCCAATCAGGCAGGGAGGAGGTTATGGCTACACCTTC. It specifies CSAPIRQGGGYGYTF.

The J gene is TRBJ2-1, the V gene TRBV3-1 (or the pseudogene TRBV3-2); no firm D call. The V gene lost 5 bases and the J gene lost 5 bases, with 16 bases spanning the gap. This CDR3 has 15 amino acids. Germline V gene lookup returns CDR1 LGHDT and CDR2 YNNKEL (reference sequence). For the CDR3, the DNA is TGTGCCAGCAGCGGCGTCGCTATTGGAAACAATGAGCAGTTCTTC. Residues: CASSGVAIGNNEQFF.